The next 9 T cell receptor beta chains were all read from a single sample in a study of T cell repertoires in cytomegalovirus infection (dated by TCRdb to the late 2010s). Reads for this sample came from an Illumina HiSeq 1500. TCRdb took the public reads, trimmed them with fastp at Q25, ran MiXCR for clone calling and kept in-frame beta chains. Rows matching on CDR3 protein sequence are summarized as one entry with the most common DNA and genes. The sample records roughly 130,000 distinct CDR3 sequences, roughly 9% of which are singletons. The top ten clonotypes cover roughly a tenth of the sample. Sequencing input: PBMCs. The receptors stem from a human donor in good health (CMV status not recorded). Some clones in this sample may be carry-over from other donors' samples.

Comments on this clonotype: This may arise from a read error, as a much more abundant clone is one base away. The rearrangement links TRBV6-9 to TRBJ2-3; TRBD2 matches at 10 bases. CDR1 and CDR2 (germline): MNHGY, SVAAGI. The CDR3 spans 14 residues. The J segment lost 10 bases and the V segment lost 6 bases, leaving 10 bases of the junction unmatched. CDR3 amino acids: CASRIAGGVLAQYF. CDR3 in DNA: TGTGCCAGCAGAATAGCGGGGGGCGTTTTAGCGCAGTATTTT.

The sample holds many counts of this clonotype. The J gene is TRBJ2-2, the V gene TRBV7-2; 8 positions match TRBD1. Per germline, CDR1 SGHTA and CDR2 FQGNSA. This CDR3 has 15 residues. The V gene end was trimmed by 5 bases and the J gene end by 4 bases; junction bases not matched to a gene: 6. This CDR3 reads CASSPDRGSTGELFF. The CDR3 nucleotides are TGTGCCAGCAGCCCCGACAGGGGTTCCACCGGGGAGCTGTTTTTT.

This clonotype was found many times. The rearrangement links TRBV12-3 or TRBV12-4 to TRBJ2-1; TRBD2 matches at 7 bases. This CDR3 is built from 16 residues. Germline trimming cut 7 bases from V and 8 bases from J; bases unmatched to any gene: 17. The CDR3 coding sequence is TGTGCCAGCACCCTAGTTGGGGGGGGGAGCGGTGATGAGCAGTTCTTC. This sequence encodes CASTLVGGGSGDEQFF.

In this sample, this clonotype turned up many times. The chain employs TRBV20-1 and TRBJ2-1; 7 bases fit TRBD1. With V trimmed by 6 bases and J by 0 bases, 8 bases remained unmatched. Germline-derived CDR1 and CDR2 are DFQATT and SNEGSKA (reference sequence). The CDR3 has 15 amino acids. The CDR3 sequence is CSAKDRPSSYNEQFF. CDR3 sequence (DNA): TGCAGTGCAAAGGACAGGCCGAGCTCCTACAATGAGCAGTTCTTC.

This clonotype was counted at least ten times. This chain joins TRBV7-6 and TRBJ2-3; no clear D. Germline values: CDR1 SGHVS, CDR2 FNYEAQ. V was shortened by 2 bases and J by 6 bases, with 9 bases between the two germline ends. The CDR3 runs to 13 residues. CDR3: CASSLSQADTQYF. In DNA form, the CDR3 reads TGTGCCAGCAGCTTAAGTCAAGCGGATACGCAGTATTTT. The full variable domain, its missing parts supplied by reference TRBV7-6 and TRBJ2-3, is GAGVSQSPRYKVTKRGQDVALRCDPISGHVSLYWYRQALGQGPEFLTYFNYEAQQDKSGLPNDRFSAERPEGSISTLTIQRTEQRDSAMYRCASSLSQADTQYFGPGTRLTVL.

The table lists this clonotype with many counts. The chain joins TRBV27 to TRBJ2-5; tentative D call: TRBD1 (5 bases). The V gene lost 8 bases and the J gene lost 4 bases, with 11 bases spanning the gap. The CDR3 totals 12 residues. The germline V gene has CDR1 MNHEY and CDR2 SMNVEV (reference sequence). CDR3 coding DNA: TGTGCCAGCGGCAGGGATGGAGAGACCCAGTACTTC. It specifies CASGRDGETQYF.

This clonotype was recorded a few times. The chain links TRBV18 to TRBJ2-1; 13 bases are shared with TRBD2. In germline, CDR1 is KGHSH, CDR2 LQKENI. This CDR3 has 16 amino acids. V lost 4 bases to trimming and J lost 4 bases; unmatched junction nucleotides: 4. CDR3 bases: TGTGCCAGCTCACAAGGACTAGCGGGGGAGTACAATGAGCAGTTCTTC. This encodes CASSQGLAGEYNEQFF.

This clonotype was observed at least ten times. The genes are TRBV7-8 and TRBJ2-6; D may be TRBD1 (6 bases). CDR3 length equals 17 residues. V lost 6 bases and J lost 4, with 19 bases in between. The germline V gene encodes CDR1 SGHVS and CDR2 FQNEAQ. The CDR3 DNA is TGTGCCAGCAGACCCGGGACACTTAGCCGGGGGGCCAACGTCCTGACTTTC. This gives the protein CASRPGTLSRGANVLTF.

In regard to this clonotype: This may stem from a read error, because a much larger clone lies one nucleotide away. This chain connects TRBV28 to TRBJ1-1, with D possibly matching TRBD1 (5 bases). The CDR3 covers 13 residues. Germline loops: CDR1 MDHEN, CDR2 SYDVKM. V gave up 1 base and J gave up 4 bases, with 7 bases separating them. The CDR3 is CASSLYGATEAFF. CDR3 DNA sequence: TGTGCCAGCAGTTTATACGGGGCCACTGAAGCTTTCTTT.